This T cell receptor (beta chain) came from a study of T cell repertoires in cytomegalovirus infection. On the study more broadly: Alongside well-studied HLA-B-restricted CMV epitopes, recently identified HLA-C-restricted CMV epitopes were also used. Shared public TCR beta signatures pointed to both CMV infection and a matching HLA type.

One entry per CDR3 protein, called by TCRdb with MiXCR from the reads. The sample yields about 340,000 distinct CDR3 sequences, around 29% seen once. Study-level points and caveats: Cumulative public TCR beta family frequency identified carriers of CMV plus the relevant HLA. Within the response measured ex vivo, HLA-C-restricted CMV-specific TCR beta clonotypes were dominant.

CDR3 length equals 13 residues. With 1 base clipped from V and 8 bases from J, the junction kept 4 bases outside the gene matches. Per the germline V gene, CDR1 is LGHDT and CDR2 is YNNKEL (reference sequence). With regard to this clonotype: Antigen: not known.

Here the sequenced sample was cultured PBMCs, taken from culture after CMV antigen stimulation. The chain joins TRBV3-1 to TRBJ1-2; TRBD1 matches at 7 bases. This clonotype was sampled from a human donor in good health (CMV status not recorded). Some clones in this sample may be carry-over from other donors' samples. CDR3 region: CASSQGRGSGYTF. The CDR3 DNA follows: TGTGCCAGCAGCCAAGGCAGGGGGAGCGGCTACACCTTC. The whole variable domain, filled in from reference TRBV3-1 and TRBJ1-2, reads DTAVSQTPKYLVTQMGNDKSIKCEQNLGHDTMYWYKQDSKKFLKIMFSYNNKELIINETVPNRFSPKSPDKAHLNLHINSLELGDSAVYFCASSQGRGSGYTFGSGTRLTVV.